The 27 T cell receptor beta chains presented below share a single source sample, sequenced in a study of graft-versus-host responses after intestinal transplantation. These TCRs' antigens remain unknown. Only in-frame clones appear in the TCRdb table, and some are missing; sequencing was by immunoSEQ multiplex PCR. Here the sample spans about 39,000 clones, 93% being singletons. The material sequenced was unstimulated CD8+ T cells sorted from spleen or lymph node cells, taken before transplant. The receptor set was obtained from a human donor who was the organ donor for an intestinal transplant.

The rearrangement uses TRBV28 and TRBJ2-7, with 9 bases identical to TRBD2. Germline trimming cut 4 bases from V and 3 bases from J; bases unmatched to any gene: 7. Germline CDR1 MDHEN, CDR2 SYDVKM. The length of the CDR3 is 15 residues. In DNA form, the CDR3 reads TGTGCCAGCAGTTCCCCCGATAGCGGGGGCTACGAGCAGTACTTC. Protein product: CASSSPDSGGYEQYF.

The genes are TRBV7-2 and TRBJ2-2; D unclear. This CDR3 spans 14 amino acids. Germline assignment: CDR1 SGHTA and CDR2 FQGNSA. The V and J ends lost 1 base and 4 bases respectively, with 7 bases between them. The CDR3 region is CASSLGLGTGELFF. The CDR3 nucleotides read TGTGCCAGCAGCTTAGGGTTGGGCACCGGGGAGCTGTTTTTT.

The V call is TRBV2, the J call TRBJ1-3, with TRBD1 matching 11 bases. Germline-derived CDR1 and CDR2 are SNHLY and FYNNEI. The CDR3 is 15 amino acids. Trimming took 9 bases from V and 3 from J; bases not matched to a gene: 7. CDR3 amino acids: CASKPDRGLGNTIYF. CDR3 nucleotides: TGTGCCAGTAAACCGGACAGGGGGCTTGGAAACACCATATATTTT.

CDR3 in DNA: TGCGCCAGCAGCCTAACCTTGAGCTCCTACAATGAGCAGTTCTTC. It codes for CASSLTLSSYNEQFF. The V call is TRBV4-3, the J call TRBJ2-1, with unresolved D. This CDR3 has 15 amino acids. CDR1 is LGHNA, CDR2 YSLEER, per germline. Deletions cut 4 bases from V and 0 bases from J, with 10 bases between.

CDR3 amino acids: CASSFGIEQFF. The DNA for the CDR3 is TGTGCCAGCAGCTTTGGTATTGAGCAGTTCTTC. The gene calls are TRBV7-8 and TRBJ2-1, with D uncertain. The CDR3 is 11 residues long. CDR1 and CDR2 from the germline V gene are SGHVS and FQNEAQ. V gave up 3 bases and J gave up 9 bases, with 6 bases separating them.

The chain is built from TRBV9 and TRBJ2-1; a weak D match, TRBD2 (7 bases). Deletions cut 5 bases from V and 5 bases from J, with 20 bases between. This CDR3 has 16 residues. Per germline, CDR1 SGDLS and CDR2 YYNGEE. In DNA form, the CDR3 reads TGTGCCAGCAGTCGAACATGGGGGGGCCTTCACAATGAGCAGTTCTTC. The encoded protein is CASSRTWGGLHNEQFF.

The rearrangement links TRBV5-1 to TRBJ2-3, with 12 bases fitting TRBD2. Germline V gives CDR1 SGHRS, CDR2 YFSETQ. Trimming took 4 bases from V and 2 from J; bases not matched to a gene: 5. The CDR3 loop spans 16 amino acids. The CDR3 protein is CASSGGLAGPTDTQYF. The DNA of the CDR3 is TGCGCCAGCAGCGGGGGACTAGCGGGTCCCACAGATACGCAGTATTTT.

The chain joins TRBV28 to TRBJ1-2; TRBD1 is a possible D gene (6 bases). The V end was cut by 6 bases, the J end by 6 bases, with 20 bases between. The CDR3 is made up of 15 amino acids. Looked up from germline, CDR1 is MDHEN and CDR2 is SYDVKM. Written as DNA, the CDR3 is TGTGCCAGCAGGCGGACAGTAAAAAAGGTCGATGGCTACACCTTC. Protein product: CASRRTVKKVDGYTF.

The chain uses TRBV5-1 and TRBJ2-1, with TRBD2 matching over 11 bases. The CDR3 covers 17 residues. The J segment lost 2 bases and the V segment lost 3 bases, leaving 7 bases of the junction unmatched. Germline V CDR1 and CDR2: SGHRS, YFSETQ. CDR3 nucleotides: TGCGCCAGCAGCTCGCTGACTAGCGGGATACCCTACAATGAGCAGTTCTTC. Its protein is CASSSLTSGIPYNEQFF.

In this sample, this clone turned up once. This rearrangement joins TRBV18 to TRBJ2-7, with 10 bases aligning to TRBD2. The CDR3 is 17 amino acids. Per germline, CDR1 KGHSH and CDR2 LQKENI. V trimming: 3 bases; J trimming: 6 bases; junction bases outside the gene matches: 14. DNA of the CDR3: TGTGCCAGCTCACCGCTGGGCCCTAGCGGGAGTTTAGTCGAGCAGTACTTC. It codes for CASSPLGPSGSLVEQYF.

This rearrangement joins TRBV5-1 to TRBJ2-7; 9 positions match TRBD2. CDR1 and CDR2 (germline): SGHRS, YFSETQ. V dropped 5 bases and J dropped 0; count of bases not matched to a gene: 6. The CDR3 consists of 15 residues. The CDR3 nucleotides are TGCGCCAGCAGGCCATTTAGCGGGAGCTCCTACGAGCAGTACTTC. Translating it yields CASRPFSGSSYEQYF.

J is TRBJ1-3 and V is TRBV6-5; D ambiguous. V was clipped by 0 bases and J by 4 bases, with 7 bases between them. The CDR3 sequence is 14 residues long. Germline CDR1 and CDR2: MNHEY and SVGAGI. CDR3 sequence: CASSYSNSGNTIYF. CDR3 coding DNA: TGTGCCAGCAGTTACTCGAACAGCGGAAACACCATATATTTT.

This chain joins TRBV28 and TRBJ2-5; TRBD1 matches 11 bases. Germline V lookup: CDR1 MDHEN, CDR2 SYDVKM. This CDR3 has 15 amino acids. V shed 5 bases, J shed 2 bases, and the junction held 4 bases outside the gene matches. The CDR3 loop is CASSPGQGVQETQYF. CDR3 in DNA: TGTGCCAGCAGTCCGGGACAGGGGGTTCAAGAGACCCAGTACTTC.

The chain is built from TRBV4-2 and TRBJ2-4, with D uncertain. V was trimmed by 2 bases and J by 5 bases, leaving 10 bases between them. This CDR3 region has 14 residues. Germline V CDR1 and CDR2: LGHNA, YNFKEQ. The CDR3 here is CASSQKLNENIQYF. CDR3 DNA: TGTGCCAGCAGCCAAAAACTGAACGAAAACATTCAGTACTTC.

This chain links TRBV27 with TRBJ1-2; TRBD1 matches at 7 bases. The CDR3 length is 15 residues. CDR1 MNHEY and CDR2 SMNVEV come from the germline V gene (reference sequence). J gave up 4 bases and V 4 bases, and 9 bases lay outside the gene matches. The CDR3 DNA sequence: TGTGCCAGCAGTTCCTTACAGGGGAGGCCCTATGGCTACACCTTC. This translates into CASSSLQGRPYGYTF.

V and J are TRBV6-1 and TRBJ1-2; D is uncertain. V lost 1 base, J lost 4 bases, and 10 bases lay in between. In germline, CDR1 is MNHNS, CDR2 SASEGT. This CDR3 contains 14 residues. The CDR3 nucleotides read TGTGCCAGCAGTGAAGTGGTGCAGGCCTATGGCTACACCTTC. This codes for CASSEVVQAYGYTF.

The rearrangement joins TRBV30 to TRBJ2-7; no reliable D call. The V gene's germline CDR1 is GTSNPN and CDR2 SVGIG (reference sequence). V gave up 5 bases and J gave up 0 bases, with 14 bases separating them. This CDR3 region has 14 residues. For the CDR3, the DNA is TGTGCCTGGTCAGGCGCATCATCCTCCTACGAGCAGTACTTC. Amino acids: CAWSGASSSYEQYF.

The V gene is TRBV29-1, the J gene TRBJ2-3; 11 nucleotides align to TRBD1. The length of the CDR3 is 14 residues. Trimming cost V 8 bases and J 2 bases; bases outside gene matches: 6. In germline, CDR1 is SQVTM, CDR2 ANQGSEA. CDR3 sequence (DNA): TGCAGCACATGGACAGGGGGCGTCACAGATACGCAGTATTTT. Amino acids: CSTWTGGVTDTQYF.

J is TRBJ2-7 and V is TRBV4-2; no reliable D call. V was cut by 1 base and J by 2 bases, with 15 bases left in between. This CDR3 contains 16 residues. The V gene's germline CDR1 is LGHNA and CDR2 YNFKEQ. The DNA of the CDR3 is TGTGCCAGCAGCCAAGTACGCGGTTGGCCTACCTACGAGCAGTACTTC. This sequence encodes CASSQVRGWPTYEQYF.

This chain connects TRBV7-9 to TRBJ2-2; 10 nucleotides agree with TRBD1. The CDR3 has 16 residues. CDR1 and CDR2 (germline): SEHNR, FQNEAQ (reference sequence). V trimming: 5 bases; J trimming: 6 bases; junction bases outside the gene matches: 9. CDR3 DNA: TGTGCCAGCAGCCACCGGGACAGGGGTTATGCCGGGGAGCTGTTTTTT. Its translation: CASSHRDRGYAGELFF.

The chain employs TRBV29-1 and TRBJ2-3; 13 positions match TRBD2. Losses at the gene ends were 1 base for V and 6 bases for J; bases not matched to a gene: 13. The CDR3 totals 18 residues. The V gene's germline CDR1 is SQVTM and CDR2 ANQGSEA. DNA for the CDR3: TGCAGCGTTGAAGGGACTAGCGGGAGAGCGGGGACAAGCGATACGCAGTATTTT. Translated, it gives CSVEGTSGRAGTSDTQYF.

The V and J genes are TRBV7-2 and TRBJ2-1; a weak D match, TRBD2 (5 bases). CDR1 and CDR2 from the germline V gene are SGHTA and FQGNSA. The germline V and J ends were trimmed by 1 base and 4 bases, with 11 bases remaining between them. This CDR3 region has 15 residues. DNA of the CDR3: TGTGCCAGCAGCTTAGGCCTACTAGGTTACAATGAGCAGTTCTTC. This gives the protein CASSLGLLGYNEQFF.

The V and J genes are TRBV28 and TRBJ2-3, with TRBD1 matching over 9 bases. Germline CDR1 reads MDHEN; CDR2 reads SYDVKM. The V and J ends lost 5 bases and 5 bases, in that order; junction bases with no gene match: 17. This CDR3 has 18 residues. DNA for the CDR3: TGTGCCAGCAGTGGAACCCCCATTAAGACAGGGGGAGGAGATACGCAGTATTTT. Its protein is CASSGTPIKTGGGDTQYF.

V gene TRBV5-7 combines with J gene TRBJ2-3, with D maybe TRBD1 (5 bases). TRBV5-7 is an ORF, with its function uncertain. V gave up 3 bases and J gave up 2 bases, with 13 bases separating them. This CDR3 has 15 amino acids. The CDR3 DNA sequence: TGTGCCAGCAGCTATCGGACACCGATCACAGATACGCAGTATTTT. Its protein is CASSYRTPITDTQYF.

J is TRBJ2-7 and V is TRBV5-4, with D hard to call. The ends were cut back, 0 bases at V and 4 bases at J, with 5 bases in the middle. CDR1 is SGHNT, CDR2 YYREEE, per germline (reference sequence). This CDR3 spans 12 amino acids. The CDR3 DNA is TGTGCCAGCAGCTTGGGGCAGTACGAGCAGTACTTC. Translating gives CASSLGQYEQYF.

This chain links TRBV5-6 with TRBJ2-2, with D perhaps matching TRBD1 or TRBD2 (6 bases each). V was shortened by 0 bases and J by 3 bases, with 9 bases between the two germline ends. Germline V lookup: CDR1 SGHDT, CDR2 YYEEEE. This CDR3 spans 15 amino acids. The CDR3 nucleotides read TGTGCCAGCAGCTTGGCCGGGGGCCACACCGGGGAGCTGTTTTTT. Translated: CASSLAGGHTGELFF.

The chain is built from TRBV7-3 and TRBJ2-1; D remains ambiguous. Per the germline V gene, CDR1 is SGHTA and CDR2 is FQGTGA. The CDR3 runs to 12 residues. The V and J ends lost 4 bases and 5 bases respectively, with 6 bases between them. The chain's CDR3 is CASSSDNNEQFF. The DNA for the CDR3 is TGTGCCAGCAGCTCCGACAACAATGAGCAGTTCTTC.